The 26 T cell receptor beta chains listed next were all sequenced from one sample in a study of PD-1 blockade in classical Hodgkin lymphoma. Brentuximab vedotin exposure varied, and every patient relapsed after autologous stem cell transplantation. By magnetic negative selection, CD4+ T cells were purified from thawed PBMCs. This table comes from immunoSEQ multiplex PCR, and its TCRdb copy is limited to in-frame clones, with some not included. The repertoire holds approximately 25,000 clones, with about four fifths as singletons. The sequences come from CD4+ T cells from blood, collected at baseline. These receptors all stem from a human donor with classical Hodgkin lymphoma.

The CDR3 coding sequence is TGCGCCAGCAGCTTGGGGACAGGGGGCACAGATACGCAGTATTTT. Its protein product is CASSLGTGGTDTQYF. The chain couples TRBV5-1 to TRBJ2-3; the match to TRBD1 covers 9 bases. The J segment lost 1 base and the V segment lost 0 bases, leaving 0 bases of the junction unmatched. The CDR3 is 15 amino acids. The germline gives CDR1 SGHRS, CDR2 YFSETQ. Complete variable domain (other parts from reference TRBV5-1 and TRBJ2-3): KAGVTQTPRYLIKTRGQQVTLSCSPISGHRSVSWYQQTPGQGLQFLFEYFSETQRNKGNFPGRFSGRQFSNSRSEMNVSTLELGDSALYLCASSLGTGGTDTQYFGPGTRLTVL.

This chain uses TRBV5-1 with TRBJ2-3, with TRBD1 identical over 11 bases. This CDR3 has 15 residues. From germline, CDR1 is SGHRS and CDR2 YFSETQ. J lost 4 bases, V lost 3 bases, and 4 bases had no gene match. The CDR3 sequence is CASSSGQGVADTQYF. CDR3 nucleotides: TGCGCCAGCAGCTCGGGACAGGGGGTGGCAGATACGCAGTATTTT.

This chain uses TRBV7-2 with TRBJ2-3, with 7 bases matching TRBD1. V dropped 7 bases and J dropped 6; count of bases not matched to a gene: 4. This CDR3 spans 12 amino acids. Germline V lookup: CDR1 SGHTA, CDR2 FQGNSA. CDR3 amino acids: CASTLQGDTQYF. The CDR3 DNA follows: TGTGCCAGCACCCTACAGGGGGATACGCAGTATTTT.

This chain links TRBV7-2 with TRBJ1-1; D perhaps matches TRBD1 (5 bases). Trimming cost V 5 bases and J 1 base, with 11 bases left between them. Per germline, CDR1 SGHTA and CDR2 FQGNSA. The CDR3 consists of 14 residues. In nucleotides, the CDR3 is TGTGCCAGCAGCCGACAGTTGGCGAACACTGAAGCTTTCTTT. Translated: CASSRQLANTEAFF.

This rearrangement joins TRBV27 to TRBJ2-3, with D perhaps assigned TRBD1 or TRBD2 (5 bases each). Germline CDR1 and CDR2: MNHEY and SMNVEV (reference sequence). V was clipped by 6 bases and J by 5 bases, with 15 bases between them. This CDR3 region has 14 residues. CDR3 sequence reads: CASSYLGAGDTQYF. The CDR3 bases are TGTGCCAGCAGCTATCTCGGGGCGGGAGATACGCAGTATTTT.

This chain links TRBV30 with TRBJ1-6, with TRBD1 as a possible D gene (6 bases). The CDR3 has 19 amino acids. From germline, CDR1 is GTSNPN and CDR2 SVGIG (reference sequence). Between the trimmed V and J ends, which lost 2 bases and 2 bases, there was a span of 22 bases. CDR3: CAWSLGLSTGFPYNSPLHF. CDR3 nucleotide sequence: TGTGCCTGGAGTCTCGGACTTTCGACAGGCTTTCCCTATAATTCACCCCTCCACTTT.

This rearrangement joins TRBV6-5 to TRBJ2-5, with TRBD1 matching over 7 bases. This CDR3 is 14 amino acids long. CDR1 and CDR2 from the germline V gene are MNHEY and SVGAGI. Trimming removed 7 bases from V and 5 bases from J; junction bases left unmatched: 10. CDR3 bases: TGTGCCAGCACGGATCGTCTCAGGGGGGAGACCCAGTACTTC. This codes for CASTDRLRGETQYF.

This chain joins TRBV5-6 and TRBJ2-4; 9 bases line up with TRBD1. This CDR3 contains 14 residues. V was pared by 4 bases and J by 9 bases, with 8 bases of the junction left unmatched. Germline assignment: CDR1 SGHDT and CDR2 YYEEEE. The chain's CDR3 is CASSPGGQGSIQYF. DNA of the CDR3: TGTGCCAGCAGCCCCGGGGGACAGGGAAGCATTCAGTACTTC.

V and J are TRBV6-1 and TRBJ1-1; D not certain. The CDR3 totals 13 residues. V was clipped by 1 base and J by 0 bases, with 3 bases between them. CDR1 and CDR2 (germline): MNHNS, SASEGT. The CDR3 spells CASSEGLNTEAFF. CDR3 coding DNA: TGTGCCAGCAGTGAAGGGTTGAACACTGAAGCTTTCTTT.

V and J are TRBV9 and TRBJ2-5, with 9 bases that match TRBD2. This CDR3 has 17 amino acids. CDR1 and CDR2 from the germline V gene are SGDLS and YYNGEE. The ends lost 0 bases at V and 1 base at J; junction bases unmatched: 7. The chain's CDR3 is CASSVGSSGGFQETQYF. The CDR3 bases are TGTGCCAGCAGCGTAGGAAGTAGCGGGGGATTCCAAGAGACCCAGTACTTC.

This clone was seen only once. V usage is TRBV7-5 and J usage is TRBJ1-4. TRBV7-5 is marked as a pseudogene. This CDR3 comprises 13 residues. CDR3 DNA: TGTGCCACCCAGGCCGGGGGGCCTGAAAAACTGTTTTTT. Amino acid sequence: CATQAGGPEKLFF.

This clone turned up a few times. The chain combines TRBV2 with TRBJ1-5; D is unclear. The CDR3 length is 13 residues. Germline CDR1 reads SNHLY; CDR2 reads FYNNEI. The V and J ends lost 11 bases and 2 bases respectively, with 13 bases between them. The DNA for the CDR3 is TGTGCCTGGGCCCGGGAAGGCAATCAGCCCCAGCATTTT. Protein: CAWAREGNQPQHF.

The chain combines TRBV11-2 with TRBJ1-1; D may be TRBD1 (5 bases). V lost 5 bases and J lost 3, with 22 bases in between. CDR1 and CDR2 from the germline V gene are SGHAT and FQNNGV. The CDR3 runs 17 residues. In DNA, the CDR3 is TGTGCCAGCAGCGCTAGAAAAAGGGGCTGGACCCACACTGAAGCTTTCTTT. Its protein is CASSARKRGWTHTEAFF.

The J gene is TRBJ2-5, the V gene TRBV4-3; 7 nucleotides line up with TRBD1. The germline V gene encodes CDR1 LGHNA and CDR2 YSLEER. The V segment lost 1 base and the J segment 5 bases; nucleotides outside the gene matches: 10. CDR3 length: 16 residues. The CDR3: CASSQAEGAWAETQYF. CDR3 nucleotides: TGCGCCAGCAGCCAAGCTGAGGGGGCCTGGGCGGAGACCCAGTACTTC.

This chain uses TRBV7-3 with TRBJ1-4; perhaps TRBD1 as D (5 bases). The CDR3 length is 13 residues. V shed 5 bases and J shed 3 bases, with 7 bases lying between them. Germline-derived CDR1 and CDR2 are SGHTA and FQGTGA. The CDR3 DNA reads TGTGCCAGCAGCACAGGCCCTAATGAAAAACTGTTTTTT. Its translation: CASSTGPNEKLFF.

In nucleotides, the CDR3 is TGTGCCAGCAGCACAGGGTCTGGAAACACCATATATTTT. This translates into CASSTGSGNTIYF. This rearrangement joins TRBV11-2 to TRBJ1-3; TRBD1 might be the D (6 bases). Deletions cut 5 bases from V and 1 base from J, with 6 bases between. This CDR3 is 13 amino acids long. Germline values: CDR1 SGHAT, CDR2 FQNNGV.

A word on this clone: The junction differs from germline at one of its ends, possibly a read error. The chain recombines TRBV18 with TRBJ1-1; no clear D. Germline V lookup: CDR1 KGHSH, CDR2 LQKENI. The CDR3 spans 14 residues. The CDR3 reads CASSPRGTNTEAFF. The CDR3 DNA reads TGTGCCAGCTCCCCACGGGGTACAAACACTGAAGCTTTCTTT.

This CDR3 reads CSVEVREGEKLFF. The CDR3 bases are TGCAGCGTTGAAGTCAGGGAAGGTGAAAAACTGTTTTTT. The V call is TRBV29-1, the J call TRBJ1-4; D is possibly TRBD1 (5 bases). CDR3 size: 13 residues. Germline loops: CDR1 SQVTM, CDR2 ANQGSEA. Trimming left V 1 base short and J 7 bases short, with 10 bases between. The variable domain in full, with the rest retrieved from reference TRBV29-1 and TRBJ1-4, is SAVISQKPSRDICQRGTSLTIQCQVDSQVTMMFWYRQQPGQSLTLIATANQGSEATYESGFVIDKFPISRPNLTFSTLTVSNMSPEDSSIYLCSVEVREGEKLFFGSGTQLSVL.

The chain carries TRBV19 and TRBJ2-7, with 7 bases aligning to TRBD1. V trimming: 4 bases; J trimming: 9 bases; junction bases outside the gene matches: 12. CDR3 length: 14 residues. Germline values: CDR1 LNHDA, CDR2 SQIVND (reference sequence). The CDR3: CASSNRDSGSGQYF. For the CDR3, the DNA is TGTGCCAGTAGTAACCGGGACAGTGGTTCGGGGCAGTACTTC.

This clone was detected only a few times. This chain connects TRBV11-3 to TRBJ1-6; D call uncertain. Trimming took 8 bases from V and 0 from J, leaving 20 bases between them. This CDR3 comprises 18 residues. Germline V CDR1 and CDR2: SGHNT, YENEEA. The CDR3 DNA follows: TGTGCCAGCGCCATTAACCAAGGAGGGAGCTCCTATAATTCACCCCTCCACTTT. The encoded protein is CASAINQGGSSYNSPLHF.

V usage is TRBV5-1 and J usage is TRBJ1-1; TRBD1 agrees at 7 bases. Germline V CDR1 and CDR2: SGHRS, YFSETQ. With 2 bases clipped from V and 4 bases from J, the junction kept 11 bases outside the gene matches. This CDR3 comprises 16 residues. CDR3 DNA: TGCGCCAGCAGCTTAAAGACAGGGTCCCCCATCACTGAAGCTTTCTTT. This sequence encodes CASSLKTGSPITEAFF.

This chain uses TRBV11-3 with TRBJ2-3; no firm D call. This CDR3 spans 11 amino acids. Germline CDR1 and CDR2: SGHNT and YENEEA. V was trimmed by 5 bases and J by 7 bases, leaving 7 bases between them. The CDR3 spells CASSPHHTQYF. The DNA of the CDR3 is TGTGCCAGCAGCCCGCATCATACGCAGTATTTT.

Comments on this clone: The same CDR3 is also encoded by other DNA sequences in this sample. The V call is TRBV2, the J call TRBJ1-2, with TRBD1 matching 7 bases. CDR3 size: 12 residues. CDR1 SNHLY and CDR2 FYNNEI come from the germline V gene. V shed 4 bases, J shed 6 bases, and the junction held 2 bases outside the gene matches. CDR3 in amino acids: CASSGQGDGYTF. DNA of the CDR3: TGTGCCAGCAGTGGGCAGGGGGATGGCTACACCTTC.

This clone was detected only once. The genes are TRBV9 and TRBJ1-5; D is undetermined. The CDR3 spans 14 residues. From germline, CDR1 is SGDLS and CDR2 YYNGEE. V lost 4 bases, J lost 8 bases, and 16 bases lay in between. The chain's CDR3 is CASSPFEGQEPQHF. The DNA of the CDR3 is TGTGCCAGCAGCCCCTTCGAGGGTCAGGAGCCCCAGCATTTT.

CDR3 coding DNA: TGTGCCAGCAGGACAGGGGAGACCTACTATGGCTACACCTTC. Translation gives CASRTGETYYGYTF. The chain uses TRBV7-2 and TRBJ1-2; 8 bases are a match to TRBD1. Germline V CDR1 and CDR2: SGHTA, FQGNSA. Losses at the gene ends were 6 bases for V and 3 bases for J; bases not matched to a gene: 6. The CDR3 sequence is 14 residues long.

This clone was seen once. The J gene is TRBJ2-3, the V gene TRBV29-1; TRBD2 aligns across 14 bases. CDR1 SQVTM and CDR2 ANQGSEA come from the germline V gene. Trimming removed 7 bases from V and 4 bases from J; junction bases left unmatched: 7. This CDR3 contains 15 residues. CDR3 DNA: TGCAGCGCGAGGAGGACTAGCGGGGGGCCAGATACGCAGTATTTT. Amino acid sequence: CSARRTSGGPDTQYF.